This record looks at one T cell receptor (beta chain) sequence and its context. The antigen is not known. The data derive from a study of CD8 T cells in Susac syndrome. General study points: No clonal expansion appeared among CD4+ T cells in Susac patients.

It was with random hexamers that roughly 0.5 to 1 ug RNA was reverse transcribed. TCR beta CDR3 was amplified by immunoSEQ covering 54 Vbeta and 13 Jbeta. TCRdb redid the calling of the immunoSEQ multiplex PCR reads with MiXCR, one entry per CDR3 protein. The table includes around 140,000 distinct CDR3 sequences, approximately 95% detected once. Patients with Susac syndrome showed fulfilment of recently defined diagnostic criteria for definite or probable disease. The authors negatively isolated CD8+ and CD4+ T cells and FACS-enriched TEMRA cells. This CDR3 has 10 residues. V dropped 10 bases and J dropped 7 bases, with 8 bases sitting between them. Germline V gene lookup returns CDR1 LNHDA and CDR2 SQIVND (reference sequence).

The specimen sequenced was CD4+ T cells from PBMCs. This TCR came from a human donor with Susac syndrome. This sequence joins TRBV19 and TRBJ1-5; no firm D call. CDR3 sequence: CATNSQPQHF. Here the CDR3 DNA reads TGTGCCACCAATAGCCAGCCCCAGCATTTT.